This entry concerns a single TCR beta chain. This clonotype was observed at least ten times. It has no known antigen specificity. No much larger clonotype is one base removed from it; base qualities were not supplied. What this sample's treatment or condition label stands for: allogeneic hematopoietic cell transplantation with graft depleted of TCRalphabeta T cells and CD19 B cells. The children who served as transplant recipients had been given grafts of TCRalphabeta/CD19-depleted allogeneic hematopoietic cells. The source of the sample is a study of T-cell reconstitution after alpha-beta-depleted transplantation in children listed by TCRdb under 2016. At the level of the whole study: Using TCR repertoire profiling, the study quantitatively followed how T-cell immune reconstitution unfolded in children after TCRalphabeta/CD19-depleted allogeneic hematopoietic cell transplantation.

Receptor amplification or capture employed PCR. Sequenced using an Illumina HiSeq 2500. TCR libraries were prepared with molecular barcoding, using unique molecular identifiers to normalize TCRbeta repertoire quantification. In-frame beta chains were kept once TCRdb had trimmed the public reads at Q25 with fastp and called clones with MiXCR. Rows with a matching CDR3 protein are joined into one entry that keeps the most common DNA and genes. The sample table lists about 180,000 distinct CDR3 sequences, over 8.5% of them with a count of one. In total, the top ten clones hold approximately 13% of the sample. Study-wide findings and limitations: Hyperexpanded clone frequencies declined over subsequent months; after one year, T-cell counts and TCRbeta diversity were mostly attributed to newly produced T cells. The high TCRbeta diversity at day 60 in some patients was ascribed to recipient T cells and intrathymic progenitors that had survived conditioning. About two months after transplant, the apparently early recovery of alphabetaT-cell counts reportedly depended on just several hundred clones that had expanded rapidly and came from non-depleted graft cells.

The CDR3 measures 13 amino acids from cysteine to phenylalanine. Only the CDR3 DNA is retained, 39 bases long and in frame from the first base. V is cut by 5 bases and J by 3 bases, and the space between the germline ends is 7 bases. The germline V gene (reference sequence) provides CDR1 MNHNY and CDR2 SVGAGI. The receptor chain draws on TRBV6-6 and TRBJ2-2, with the D gene call left open. The source material was PBMCs, sampled before TCRalphabeta/CD19-depleted stem cell transplant. This TCR derives from a boy aged 2 to 10 with acute myeloid leukemia, due to receive a stem cell transplant. Here is the DNA: TGTGCCAGCAGTGGCAAATACACCGGGGAGCTGTTTTTT. It specifies CASSGKYTGELFF.